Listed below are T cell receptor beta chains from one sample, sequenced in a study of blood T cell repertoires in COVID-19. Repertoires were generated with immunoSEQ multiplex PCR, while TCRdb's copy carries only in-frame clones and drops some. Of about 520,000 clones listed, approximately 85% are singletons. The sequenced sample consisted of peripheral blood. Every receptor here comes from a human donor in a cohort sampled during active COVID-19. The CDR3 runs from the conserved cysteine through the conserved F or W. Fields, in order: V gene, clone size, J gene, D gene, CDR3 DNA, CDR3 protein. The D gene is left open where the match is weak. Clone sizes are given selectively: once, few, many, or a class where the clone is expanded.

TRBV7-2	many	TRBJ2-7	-	TGTGCCAGCAGCTTAGTACCAGGGCGCTACTACGAGCAGTACTTC	CASSLVPGRYYEQYF
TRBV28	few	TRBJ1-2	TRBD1	TGTGCCAGCAGTTCCAGACAGGGGAGAGGCTACACCTTC	CASSSRQGRGYTF
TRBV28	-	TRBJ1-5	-	TGTGCCAGCAGTACCCGGGGGGGTTCGGGTCAGCCCCAGCATTTT	CASSTRGGSGQPQHF
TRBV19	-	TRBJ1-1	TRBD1	TGTGCCAGTAGTACCCAGGGGACAGGGGTCTCTGAAGCTTTCTTT	CASSTQGTGVSEAFF
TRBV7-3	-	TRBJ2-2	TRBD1	TGTGCCAGCAGCGCCACCACAGGGGGTACCGGGGAGCTGTTTTTT	CASSATTGGTGELFF
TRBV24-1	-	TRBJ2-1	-	TGTGCCACCAGTGATTTGCGGTTTCTAGAATCCTACAATGAGCAGTTCTTC	CATSDLRFLESYNEQFF
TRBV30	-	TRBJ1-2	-	TGTGCCTGGAGTGGAGGGCTGAACTATGGCTACACCTTC	CAWSGGLNYGYTF
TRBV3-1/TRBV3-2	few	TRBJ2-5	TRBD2	TGTGCCAGCAGCCAAGCCCGGACTAGCGTTAAAGAGACCCAGTACTTC	CASSQARTSVKETQYF
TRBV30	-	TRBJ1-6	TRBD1	TGTGCCTGGAGTAGAAACCTACAACAGGGGTATAATTCACCCCTCCACTTT	CAWSRNLQQGYNSPLHF
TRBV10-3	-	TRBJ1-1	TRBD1	TGTGCCATCAGTGAGCCGGACAGGGGTAACACTGAAGCTTTCTTT	CAISEPDRGNTEAFF
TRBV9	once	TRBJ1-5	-	TGTGCCAGCAGCGTAGGATGGGGGGATAGCAATCAGCCCCAGCATTTT	CASSVGWGDSNQPQHF
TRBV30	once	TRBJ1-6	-	TGTGCCTGGAGATGGAGGGATAATTCACCCCTCCACTTT	CAWRWRDNSPLHF
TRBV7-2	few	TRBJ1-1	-	TGTGCCAGCAGCATAGGGGCTGTCCCTGAAGCTTTCTTT	CASSIGAVPEAFF
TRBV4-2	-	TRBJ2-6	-	TGTGCCAGCAGCCAAGATCTTAGCTCTGGGGCCAACGTCCTGACTTTC	CASSQDLSSGANVLTF
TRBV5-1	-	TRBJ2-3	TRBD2	TGCGCCAGCAGCCCCGGGGCCAGCGGGACCACAGATACGCAGTATTTT	CASSPGASGTTDTQYF
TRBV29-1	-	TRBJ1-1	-	TGCAGCGTCGGTAAGACAGGGAACACTGAAGCTTTCTTT	CSVGKTGNTEAFF